Below are 16 T cell receptor beta chains sequenced from a single sample in a study of CD8 T cells in ankylosing spondylitis. TCRdb used MiXCR to reprocess the 5' RACE reads, holding one entry per CDR3 protein. This sample has 200,000 or so distinct CDR3 sequences, with roughly 13% found just once. The sample consisted of blood, either unsorted or a sorted T cell fraction (not recorded which). These receptor sequences come from a female donor with ankylosing spondylitis or in good health (not recorded which).

This clonotype turned up a few times. The genes are TRBV7-2 and TRBJ2-7; 11 bases align to TRBD1. CDR3 length: 15 amino acids. Trimming took 5 bases from V and 3 from J; bases not matched to a gene: 6. Per germline, CDR1 SGHTA and CDR2 FQGNSA. CDR3 loop: CASSPDRGLYYEQYF. CDR3 in DNA: TGTGCCAGCAGCCCGGACAGGGGGCTCTACTACGAGCAGTACTTC.

At least ten counts were recorded for this clonotype. This rearrangement joins TRBV12-3 or TRBV12-4 to TRBJ1-1, with D possibly being TRBD1 (5 bases). Trimming removed 6 bases from V and 3 bases from J, with 20 bases in between. The CDR3 is 16 amino acids. The CDR3 sequence is CASSTIHRGGDTEAFF. CDR3 nucleotide sequence: TGTGCCAGCAGCACTATCCACCGGGGGGGGGACACTGAAGCTTTCTTT.

This clonotype was detected ten times or more. The V gene is TRBV11-3, the J gene TRBJ2-1; TRBD2 is a possible D gene (6 bases). This CDR3 has 14 amino acids. V was pared by 3 bases and J by 8 bases, with 14 bases between. CDR1 and CDR2 from the germline V gene are SGHNT and YENEEA. The CDR3 loop is CASSLQASDYEQFF. For the CDR3, the DNA is TGTGCCAGCAGCTTGCAGGCTAGCGATTATGAGCAGTTCTTC.

Many counts were recorded for this clonotype. The chain uses TRBV18 and TRBJ2-7; the match to TRBD2 covers 12 bases. Germline CDR1 and CDR2: KGHSH and LQKENI. The CDR3 is 17 residues long. The V and J ends lost 6 bases and 5 bases, in that order; junction bases with no gene match: 14. CDR3 DNA: TGTGCCAGCTCGCCCCTACTAGCGGGAGGACGAGGCGACGAGCAGTACTTC. The encoded protein is CASSPLLAGGRGDEQYF.

This clonotype occurred many times. The chain joins TRBV28 to TRBJ2-1, with 7 bases that match TRBD1. The CDR3 length is 15 residues. V dropped 5 bases and J dropped 7; count of bases not matched to a gene: 11. Germline values: CDR1 MDHEN, CDR2 SYDVKM. The CDR3 nucleotides read TGTGCCAGCAGTCCCATGGCGGACAGGCCTAATGAGCAGTTCTTC. It translates to CASSPMADRPNEQFF.

As for this clonotype: It may be a read error: a sequence one base away is much more abundant. This rearrangement joins TRBV12-3 or TRBV12-4 to TRBJ2-5, with D perhaps being TRBD1 or TRBD2 (7 bases each). The CDR3 has 13 residues. Here the CDR3 reads CASSWGGTEAQYF. CDR3 nucleotide sequence: TGTGCCAGCAGTTGGGGGGGGACAGAGGCCCAGTACTTC.

This clonotype appeared many times. The chain carries TRBV14 and TRBJ1-2; 7 bases are shared with TRBD1. Trimming cost V 1 base and J 2 bases; bases outside gene matches: 13. Germline V gene lookup returns CDR1 SGHDN and CDR2 FVKESK. The CDR3 length is 18 residues. CDR3 in DNA: TGTGCCAGCAGCCAAGGGCCCGCACAGGGGCTGGGGAACTATGGCTACACCTTC. Translation gives CASSQGPAQGLGNYGYTF. Complete variable domain (other parts from reference TRBV14 and TRBJ1-2): EAGVTQFPSHSVIEKGQTVTLRCDPISGHDNLYWYRRVMGKEIKFLLHFVKESKQDESGMPNNRFLAERTGGTYSTLKVQPAELEDSGVYFCASSQGPAQGLGNYGYTFGSGTRLTVV.

The sample holds many counts of this clonotype. The genes are TRBV12-3 or TRBV12-4 and TRBJ2-4, with D perhaps TRBD1 or TRBD2 (6 bases each). Trimming took 2 bases from V and 6 from J, leaving 11 bases between them. This CDR3 has 14 amino acids. CDR3 nucleotides: TGTGCCAGCAGTTTATGGGGGGCCGGAAACATTCAGTACTTC. This gives the protein CASSLWGAGNIQYF.

The V call is TRBV21-1, the J call TRBJ2-1; the D call TRBD2 from the table was never checked on the DNA. TRBV21-1 is shown as a pseudogene. This CDR3 is built from 17 residues. The CDR3 sequence: CASSNFQRELGRDEQFF. CDR3 bases: TGTGCCAGCAGCAACTTCCAGCGGGAGCTGGGGAGGGATGAGCAGTTCTTC.

This clonotype was seen ten or more times. This chain connects TRBV7-3 to TRBJ1-1; D uncertain. The CDR3 has 12 residues. Trimming took 0 bases from V and 7 from J, leaving 6 bases between them. The V gene's germline CDR1 is SGHTA and CDR2 FQGTGA. In DNA form, the CDR3 reads TGTGCCAGCAGCTTAACGCCACGTGAAGCTTTCTTT. Its translation is CASSLTPREAFF.

Notes on this clonotype: Being one base from a much bigger clone, this may be a read error. The J gene is TRBJ1-1, the V gene TRBV7-9; D gene uncertain. The CDR3 is made up of 14 amino acids. Germline V CDR1 and CDR2: SEHNR, FQNEAQ (reference sequence). CDR3 sequence (DNA): TGTGCCAGCAGCTTAGGAGGGCAGAACCCTGAAGCTTTCTTT. Translating it yields CASSLGGQNPEAFF.

At least ten counts were recorded for this clonotype. The rearrangement uses TRBV27 and TRBJ1-1; D not resolved. Germline V gene data show CDR1 as MNHEY and CDR2 as SMNVEV (reference sequence). This CDR3 has 11 residues. Trimming took 7 bases from V and 4 from J, leaving 7 bases between them. This CDR3 is CASIGPTEAFF. The CDR3 bases are TGTGCCAGCATTGGACCCACTGAAGCTTTCTTT.

Worth noting for this clonotype: Given a much more abundant clone one base away, this may be a read error. The chain carries TRBV5-1 and TRBJ2-5, with TRBD2 as a possible D gene (5 bases). Germline CDR1 and CDR2: SGHRS and YFSETQ. The CDR3 consists of 14 residues. CDR3 protein: CASSVTSLREAQYF. The CDR3 nucleotides read TGCGCCAGCAGCGTTACTAGTTTGCGAGAGGCCCAGTACTTC.

This clonotype was recorded only once. This could be a read error, since a much larger clone is one nucleotide away. This rearrangement joins TRBV10-3 to TRBJ1-5, with D maybe TRBD1 (5 bases). Trimming left V 8 bases short and J 11 bases short, with 19 bases between. Germline assignment: CDR1 ENHRY and CDR2 SYGVKD. The CDR3 is 13 residues long. The CDR3 loop reads CAIVGTMGQSQHF. The CDR3 DNA is TGTGCCATCGTTGGTACAATGGGGCAGTCCCAGCATTTT.

This clonotype was seen at least ten times. V and J are TRBV5-1 and TRBJ2-2; 10 bases agree with TRBD1. The trim removed 2 bases at V and 4 bases at J, leaving 5 bases unmatched. The length of the CDR3 is 16 residues. Germline CDR1 and CDR2: SGHRS and YFSETQ. CDR3 nucleotides: TGCGCCAGCAGCTTTCCGACAGGGGGCGTCACCGGGGAGCTGTTTTTT. It is translated as CASSFPTGGVTGELFF. The full variable domain, rest sourced from reference TRBV5-1 and TRBJ2-2, is KAGVTQTPRYLIKTRGQQVTLSCSPISGHRSVSWYQQTPGQGLQFLFEYFSETQRNKGNFPGRFSGRQFSNSRSEMNVSTLELGDSALYLCASSFPTGGVTGELFFGEGSRLTVL.

This clonotype was seen a handful of times. The CDR3 nucleotides read TGTGCCAGCAGCGAGAGACTAGCGGGAGAGAGAAGCGAACAGTACTTC. The encoded protein is CASSERLAGERSEQYF. The chain uses TRBV13 and TRBJ2-7, with TRBD2 matching 12 bases. Trimming at V came to 5 bases and at J to 10 bases, leaving 15 bases not matched to a gene. This CDR3 comprises 16 residues. Germline V gene lookup returns CDR1 PRHDT and CDR2 FYEKMQ (reference sequence).